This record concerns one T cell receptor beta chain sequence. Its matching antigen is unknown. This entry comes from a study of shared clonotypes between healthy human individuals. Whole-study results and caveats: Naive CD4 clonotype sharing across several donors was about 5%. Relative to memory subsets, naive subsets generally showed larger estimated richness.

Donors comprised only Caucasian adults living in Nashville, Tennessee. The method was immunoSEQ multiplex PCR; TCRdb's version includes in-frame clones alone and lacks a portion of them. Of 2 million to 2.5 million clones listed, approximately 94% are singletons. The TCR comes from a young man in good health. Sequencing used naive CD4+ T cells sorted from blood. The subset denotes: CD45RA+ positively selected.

CDR3 protein: CASSLQGVGNQPQHF. The DNA of the CDR3 is TGTGCCAGCAGCTTACAGGGGGTTGGCAATCAGCCCCAGCATTTT. The rearrangement links TRBV28 to TRBJ1-5; TRBD1 agrees at 8 bases. J lost 2 bases, V lost 6 bases, and 6 bases had no gene match. The CDR3 extends over 15 amino acids. The germline CDR1 and CDR2 sequences are MDHEN and SYDVKM.